Listed here is a single T cell receptor beta chain. Assay: immunoSEQ multiplex PCR; the TCRdb copy retains only in-frame clones and omits some. Among 78,000 or so clones listed, about 89% were seen once. This sample was included in a study of blood T cell repertoires in COVID-19. Per the germline V gene, CDR1 is LNHDA and CDR2 is SQIVND (reference sequence). Germline trimming cut 5 bases from V and 5 bases from J; bases unmatched to any gene: 9. The length of the CDR3 is 15 residues. This rearrangement joins TRBV19 to TRBJ2-7; TRBD1 matches at 10 bases. Material: peripheral blood. The sequence was obtained from a middle-aged man with active or convalescent COVID-19. CDR3 sequence reads: CASSFRQGARDEQYF. Written as DNA, the CDR3 is TGTGCCAGTAGTTTTCGACAGGGGGCTCGGGACGAGCAGTACTTC.